These 30 T cell receptor beta chains came from one sample sequenced in a study of spatial heterogeneity in lung cancer. TCRdb re-analysed the 5' RACE reads in MiXCR, keeping a single row per CDR3 protein. The data hold about 120,000 distinct CDR3 sequences, with 9.5% to 15% observed a single time. Time point described: blood at routine non-recurrence follow-up after resection. Tumor, nontumor lung or frozen PBMC supplied whole RNA that was sequenced unsorted. The sequenced sample was PBMCs, obtained at follow-up. The receptors come from a male donor with early-stage non-small cell lung cancer.

This clonotype has a handful of counts. The rearrangement uses TRBV29-1 and TRBJ1-1; TRBD1 might be the D (5 bases). Trimming stripped 3 bases from V and 4 bases from J, with 9 bases between. The CDR3 runs 12 residues. Germline V gene lookup returns CDR1 SQVTM and CDR2 ANQGSEA. The CDR3 protein is CSVDRGPTEAFF. The CDR3 DNA reads as TGCAGCGTTGATCGGGGACCCACTGAAGCTTTCTTT.

This clonotype has at least ten counts. This chain joins TRBV18 and TRBJ2-7; D unresolved. The germline V and J ends were trimmed by 2 bases and 2 bases, with 4 bases remaining between them. Looked up from germline, CDR1 is KGHSH and CDR2 is LQKENI. The CDR3 has 12 residues. The CDR3 nucleotides are TGTGCCAGCTCACCAGGGACCTACGAGCAGTACTTC. Its translation is CASSPGTYEQYF. Variable domain in full (rest from reference TRBV18 and TRBJ2-7): NAGVMQNPRHLVRRRGQEARLRCSPMKGHSHVYWYRQLPEEGLKFMVYLQKENIIDESGMPKERFSAEFPKEGPSILRIQQVVRGDSAAYFCASSPGTYEQYFGPGTRLTVT.

This clonotype has just a few counts. The chain is built from TRBV2 and TRBJ2-7, with 7 bases aligning to TRBD1. The CDR3 length is 13 residues. Germline CDR1 and CDR2: SNHLY and FYNNEI. V shed 7 bases, J shed 6 bases, and the junction held 9 bases outside the gene matches. CDR3 sequence: CASTASGGGEQYF. Here the CDR3 DNA reads TGTGCCAGCACCGCCTCAGGGGGTGGCGAGCAGTACTTC.

The chain recombines TRBV3-1 with TRBJ1-2; 9 bases are shared with TRBD1. The CDR3 is 14 amino acids. J lost 4 bases, V lost 8 bases, and 8 bases had no gene match. Germline V gene lookup returns CDR1 LGHDT and CDR2 YNNKEL (reference sequence). In DNA form, the CDR3 reads TGTGCCAGCTTCGGTAACAGGGGGCCCTATGGCTACACCTTC. It is translated as CASFGNRGPYGYTF.

This clonotype occurred many times. The CDR3 loop reads CSVRADNEKLFF. The CDR3 DNA is TGCAGCGTTCGGGCAGATAATGAAAAACTGTTTTTT. The V call is TRBV29-1, the J call TRBJ1-4; no clear D. Trimming stripped 5 bases from V and 4 bases from J, with 8 bases between. This CDR3 is built from 12 residues. Per the germline V gene, CDR1 is SQVTM and CDR2 is ANQGSEA.

The chain links TRBV28 to TRBJ2-7; 8 nucleotides agree with TRBD2. V gave up 3 bases and J gave up 6 bases; unmatched junction bases: 4. The germline gives CDR1 MDHEN, CDR2 SYDVKM. The CDR3 consists of 13 residues. The CDR3 sequence is CASSFGLAFEQYF. CDR3 in DNA: TGTGCCAGCAGTTTCGGACTAGCATTCGAGCAGTACTTC.

This clonotype was detected ten times or more. This chain connects TRBV4-3 to TRBJ1-1, with no clear D. The germline V gene has CDR1 LGHNA and CDR2 YSLEER. V was pared by 0 bases and J by 1 base, with 9 bases between. CDR3 length: 15 residues. The CDR3 DNA reads as TGCGCCAGCAGCCAAGAATACCGGGAGAACACTGAAGCTTTCTTT. Its translation: CASSQEYRENTEAFF.

This clonotype was detected a few times. The chain uses TRBV5-1 and TRBJ2-5; 7 bases align to TRBD1. This CDR3 has 14 amino acids. Germline V lookup: CDR1 SGHRS, CDR2 YFSETQ. With 4 bases clipped from V and 3 bases from J, the junction kept 6 bases outside the gene matches. CDR3 nucleotides: TGCGCCAGCAGCATAGGGACAGCTAAAGAGACCCAGTACTTC. Translation: CASSIGTAKETQYF.

This clonotype was picked up many times. This rearrangement joins TRBV7-8 to TRBJ1-4, with 9 bases identical to TRBD1. Trimming at V came to 1 base and at J to 6 bases, leaving 15 bases not matched to a gene. The CDR3 runs 19 residues. Looked up from germline, CDR1 is SGHVS and CDR2 is FQNEAQ. The CDR3 nucleotides read TGTGCCAGCAGCTTAGGCTGGGGACAGGGTGGGAAAAGGGATGAAAAACTGTTTTTT. Protein sequence: CASSLGWGQGGKRDEKLFF. The full variable domain, its missing parts supplied by reference TRBV7-8 and TRBJ1-4, is GAGVSQSPRYKVAKRGQDVALRCDPISGHVSLFWYQQALGQGPEFLTYFQNEAQLDKSGLPSDRFFAERPEGSVSTLKIQRTQQEDSAVYLCASSLGWGQGGKRDEKLFFGSGTQLSVL.

This clonotype has just a few counts. The chain has TRBV7-2 and TRBJ1-6; 9 positions match TRBD1. CDR3 length: 15 amino acids. Germline V gene lookup returns CDR1 SGHTA and CDR2 FQGNSA. With V trimmed by 6 bases and J by 8 bases, 8 bases remained unmatched. The CDR3 coding sequence is TGTGCCAGCAGTCTGACAGGGGGAAATGATTCACCCCTCCACTTT. Its protein product is CASSLTGGNDSPLHF.

This clonotype appeared many times. This chain links TRBV28 with TRBJ1-1, with a weak D call TRBD1 (6 bases). There are 17 residues in the CDR3. The germline V gene encodes CDR1 MDHEN and CDR2 SYDVKM. Between the trimmed V and J ends, which lost 5 bases and 5 bases, there was a span of 24 bases. CDR3 DNA: TGTGCCAGCAGTAACAACGACGCAAGTAAGGGGGATACTGAAGCTTTCTTT. Translating gives CASSNNDASKGDTEAFF.

V and J are TRBV24-1 and TRBJ2-6, with D hard to call. The CDR3 extends over 14 amino acids. CDR1 is KGHDR, CDR2 SFDVKD, per germline. Trimming cost V 1 base and J 1 base, with 1 base left between them. The CDR3 loop reads CATSDFSGANVLTF. In DNA, the CDR3 is TGTGCCACCAGTGATTTTTCTGGGGCCAACGTCCTGACTTTC.

This chain uses TRBV4-1 with TRBJ1-5; D unresolved. Trimming removed 1 base at V and 2 bases at J, with 15 bases between. The CDR3 contains 17 residues. CDR1 is MGHRA, CDR2 YSYEKL, per germline. CDR3 in DNA: TGCGCCAGCAGCCAAGTTACCGGAGTTGGTGGCAATCAGCCCCAGCATTTT. It yields the protein CASSQVTGVGGNQPQHF.

This clonotype was seen many times. The V call is TRBV20-1, the J call TRBJ2-1, with a possible D match to TRBD1 (6 bases). The CDR3 has 15 amino acids. V was cut by 6 bases and J by 0 bases, with 15 bases left in between. From germline, CDR1 is DFQATT and CDR2 SNEGSKA (reference sequence). The CDR3: CSAEGQGSSYNEQFF. CDR3 in DNA: TGCAGTGCCGAAGGGCAGGGGAGCTCCTACAATGAGCAGTTCTTC.

The J gene is TRBJ2-7, the V gene TRBV7-6; D is possibly TRBD1 (6 bases). CDR1 and CDR2 from the germline V gene are SGHVS and FNYEAQ. Trimming removed 2 bases from V and 6 bases from J, with 11 bases in between. The CDR3 extends over 13 amino acids. CDR3 DNA sequence: TGTGCCAGCAGCTTAACAGGGTTAGCCGAGCAGTACTTC. Translating it yields CASSLTGLAEQYF. The whole variable domain, remainder taken from reference TRBV7-6 and TRBJ2-7, is GAGVSQSPRYKVTKRGQDVALRCDPISGHVSLYWYRQALGQGPEFLTYFNYEAQQDKSGLPNDRFSAERPEGSISTLTIQRTEQRDSAMYRCASSLTGLAEQYFGPGTRLTVT.

In this sample, this clonotype turned up a few times. J is TRBJ1-1 and V is TRBV7-2; D is uncertain. The CDR3 covers 13 residues. V shed 3 bases and J shed 2 bases, with 7 bases lying between them. CDR1 SGHTA and CDR2 FQGNSA come from the germline V gene. The DNA for the CDR3 is TGTGCCAGCAGCTTGGTTTACAACACTGAAGCTTTCTTT. This codes for CASSLVYNTEAFF.

This clonotype has just a few counts. The chain couples TRBV24-1 to TRBJ1-1; 7 bases fit TRBD1. J gave up 8 bases and V 7 bases, and 6 bases lay outside the gene matches. In germline, CDR1 is KGHDR, CDR2 SFDVKD. The length of the CDR3 is 12 residues. This CDR3 is CATRGDREEAFF. CDR3 coding DNA: TGTGCCACCAGGGGAGACAGGGAAGAAGCTTTCTTT.

This clonotype was picked up a small number of times. V usage is TRBV20-1 and J usage is TRBJ2-6; D gene uncertain. Germline V gives CDR1 DFQATT, CDR2 SNEGSKA (reference sequence). With 3 bases removed from V and 4 bases from J, the gap between germline ends came to 4 bases. The CDR3 runs to 12 residues. CDR3 nucleotides: TGCAGTGCTAGCTTAGGGGCCAACGTCCTGACTTTC. Its protein is CSASLGANVLTF.

This clonotype was seen many times. In this CDR3 the conserved last residue, phenylalanine or tryptophan, is missing, so a read error is likely. Because the CDR3's place on the DNA is in doubt, the DNA is left out and the CDR3 is given as listed by TCRdb. The rearrangement joins TRBV7-3 to TRBJ2-5; the table assigns TRBD2, which was not confirmed against the DNA. The length of the CDR3 is 11 amino acids, counting both ends. In germline, CDR1 is SGHTA, CDR2 FQGTGA. This chain's CDR3 is CASSLTMVAAT.

A few counts support this clonotype. At one end, the junction sequence differs from germline, possibly due to a read error. The chain employs TRBV20-1 and TRBJ1-6; the D is unclear. The CDR3 has 13 amino acids. Per germline, CDR1 DFQATT and CDR2 SNEGSKA (reference sequence). The CDR3 nucleotides are TGCAGTGCCAGAGAAAAGGGAAGTTCACCCCTCCACTTT. Amino acid sequence: CSAREKGSSPLHF.

This clonotype was detected a few times. CDR3 nucleotides: TGTGCCACCAGTGAACAGGGACAAATTCAGTACTTC. It yields the protein CATSEQGQIQYF. The rearrangement joins TRBV24-1 to TRBJ2-4, with a tentative D call TRBD1 (6 bases). Germline-derived CDR1 and CDR2 are KGHDR and SFDVKD. This CDR3 is built from 12 residues. V was shortened by 4 bases and J by 10 bases, with 10 bases between the two germline ends.

This clonotype is judged medium-sized. This chain links TRBV7-2 with TRBJ1-2; TRBD1 might be the D (6 bases). This CDR3 contains 13 residues. Per germline, CDR1 SGHTA and CDR2 FQGNSA. The V end lost 6 bases, the J end lost 4 bases, and 12 bases lay between the germline ends. As DNA, the CDR3 is TGTGCCAGCAGTTACAGACAGGCCTATGGCTACACCTTC. Residues: CASSYRQAYGYTF. The complete variable domain, with remaining parts taken from reference TRBV7-2 and TRBJ1-2, reads GAGVSQSPSNKVTEKGKDVELRCDPISGHTALYWYRQSLGQGLEFLIYFQGNSAPDKSGLPSDRFSAERTGGSVSTLTIQRTQQEDSAVYLCASSYRQAYGYTFGSGTRLTVV.

This clonotype was seen at least ten times. The chain combines TRBV4-3 with TRBJ1-5; perhaps TRBD1 as D (6 bases). The CDR3 is made up of 16 amino acids. Trimming removed 0 bases from V and 5 bases from J, with 14 bases in between. The germline V gene encodes CDR1 LGHNA and CDR2 YSLEER. CDR3 sequence (DNA): TGCGCCAGCAGCCAAGATGGGCCAGGGGTAGATCAGCCCCAGCATTTT. Encoded protein: CASSQDGPGVDQPQHF.

This clonotype showed up just once. The chain employs TRBV3-1 and TRBJ2-1; 8 positions agree with TRBD2. With 1 base clipped from V and 3 bases from J, the junction kept 2 bases outside the gene matches. From germline, CDR1 is LGHDT and CDR2 YNNKEL (reference sequence). The CDR3 covers 15 residues. CDR3 nucleotide sequence: TGTGCCAGCAGCCAAGGTAGCGGGGACTACAATGAGCAGTTCTTC. This sequence encodes CASSQGSGDYNEQFF.

This clonotype was seen repeatedly, ten times or more. This chain uses TRBV20-1 with TRBJ2-3; 7 bases are a match to TRBD2. The CDR3 consists of 14 residues. Germline V gene lookup returns CDR1 DFQATT and CDR2 SNEGSKA (reference sequence). V lost 5 bases, J lost 2 bases, and 7 bases stayed unmatched. In DNA, the CDR3 is TGCAGTGCTCCTGGACTAGGGACCACAGATACGCAGTATTTT. Translated, it gives CSAPGLGTTDTQYF.

The chain's CDR3 is CASRPGTGAYSPLHF. CDR3 DNA: TGTGCCAGCAGACCCGGGACAGGGGCTTATTCACCCCTCCACTTT. The V gene is TRBV25-1, the J gene TRBJ1-6; 10 nucleotides match TRBD1. The germline gives CDR1 MGHDK, CDR2 SYGVNS. V gave up 6 bases and J gave up 8 bases; unmatched junction bases: 7. There are 15 residues in the CDR3.

With regard to this clonotype: At one boundary the junction diverges from the germline segment, which might be a read error. The rearrangement uses TRBV5-1 and TRBJ2-1; 12 bases are shared with TRBD2. The CDR3 length is 20 residues. Looked up from germline, CDR1 is SGHRS and CDR2 is YFSETQ. This chain's CDR3 is CASSPGLAGRGLFSYNEQFF. The CDR3 DNA sequence: TGTGCCAGCAGCCCCGGACTAGCGGGGCGGGGTTTGTTCTCCTACAATGAGCAGTTCTTC.

V gene TRBV7-9 combines with J gene TRBJ2-1; 13 bases fit TRBD2. V dropped 1 base and J dropped 5; count of bases not matched to a gene: 8. The CDR3 covers 18 residues. The germline CDR1 and CDR2 sequences are SEHNR and FQNEAQ (reference sequence). Written as DNA, the CDR3 is TGTGCCAGCAGCTTAGGACTAGCGGGGGGCACCCGAAACAATGAGCAGTTCTTC. Residues: CASSLGLAGGTRNNEQFF.

This clonotype was counted only a few times. The rearrangement joins TRBV7-6 to TRBJ2-1, with D possibly called TRBD1 or TRBD2 (5 bases each). The CDR3 is made up of 16 amino acids. The germline CDR1 and CDR2 sequences are SGHVS and FNYEAQ. The V and J ends lost 5 bases and 5 bases respectively, with 19 bases between them. CDR3 sequence: CASSRGPDTGNNEQFF. CDR3 DNA sequence: TGTGCCAGCAGCCGGGGACCCGACACGGGGAACAATGAGCAGTTCTTC.

This clonotype occurred a few times. The chain is built from TRBV6-5 and TRBJ1-1; tentative D call: TRBD1 (6 bases). This CDR3 has 15 residues. Per the germline V gene, CDR1 is MNHEY and CDR2 is SVGAGI. V was shortened by 0 bases and J by 7 bases, with 15 bases between the two germline ends. CDR3 protein: CASSYSRGRRSEAFF. The CDR3 coding sequence is TGTGCCAGCAGTTACTCGCGGGGGCGTCGGAGTGAAGCTTTCTTT.